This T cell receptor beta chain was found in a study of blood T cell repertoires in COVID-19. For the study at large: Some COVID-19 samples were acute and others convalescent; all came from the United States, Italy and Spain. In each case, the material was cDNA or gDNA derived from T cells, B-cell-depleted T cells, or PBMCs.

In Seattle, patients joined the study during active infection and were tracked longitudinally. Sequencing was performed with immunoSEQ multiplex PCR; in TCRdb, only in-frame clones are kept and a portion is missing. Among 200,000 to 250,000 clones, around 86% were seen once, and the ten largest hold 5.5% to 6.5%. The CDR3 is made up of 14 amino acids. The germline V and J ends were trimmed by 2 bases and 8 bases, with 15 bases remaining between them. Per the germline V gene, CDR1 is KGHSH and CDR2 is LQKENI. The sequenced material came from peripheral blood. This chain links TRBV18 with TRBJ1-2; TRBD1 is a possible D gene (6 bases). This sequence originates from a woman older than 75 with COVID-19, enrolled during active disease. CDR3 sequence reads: CASSPTQGPVGYTF. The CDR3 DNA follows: TGTGCCAGCTCACCAACGCAGGGGCCTGTAGGCTACACCTTC. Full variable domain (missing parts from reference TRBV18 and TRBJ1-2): NAGVMQNPRHLVRRRGQEARLRCSPMKGHSHVYWYRQLPEEGLKFMVYLQKENIIDESGMPKERFSAEFPKEGPSILRIQQVVRGDSAAYFCASSPTQGPVGYTFGSGTRLTVV.